The clone carrying this T cell receptor (beta chain) was counted a single time. The antigen is unknown. The CDR3 end shows no conserved phenylalanine or tryptophan, and so a read error is likely. No cell sorting was done before RNA was extracted from the tissue. The entry originates in a study of tumor and adjacent non-tumor tissue in lung cancer. Study-wide results and caveats: Significantly higher TCR diversity was found in tumor than normal lung.

The CDR3 is made up of 14 amino acids. A modified ARM-PCR protocol with three rounds of nested PCR amplified TCRbeta. TCRdb re-analysed the multiplex PCR reads in MiXCR, keeping a single row per CDR3 protein. The sample yields 76,000 or so distinct CDR3 sequences, roughly 70% seen once. The V gene is TRBV12-3 or TRBV12-4, the J gene TRBJ1-5, with TRBD1 matching 10 bases. Input material: lung tumor tissue. The sequence was collected from a woman in her 70s with non-small cell lung cancer. CDR3 nucleotides: TGTGTCAGCAGTCCGACAGGGGGCAACCAGCCCCAGCATTCT. Its protein product is CVSSPTGGNQPQHS.